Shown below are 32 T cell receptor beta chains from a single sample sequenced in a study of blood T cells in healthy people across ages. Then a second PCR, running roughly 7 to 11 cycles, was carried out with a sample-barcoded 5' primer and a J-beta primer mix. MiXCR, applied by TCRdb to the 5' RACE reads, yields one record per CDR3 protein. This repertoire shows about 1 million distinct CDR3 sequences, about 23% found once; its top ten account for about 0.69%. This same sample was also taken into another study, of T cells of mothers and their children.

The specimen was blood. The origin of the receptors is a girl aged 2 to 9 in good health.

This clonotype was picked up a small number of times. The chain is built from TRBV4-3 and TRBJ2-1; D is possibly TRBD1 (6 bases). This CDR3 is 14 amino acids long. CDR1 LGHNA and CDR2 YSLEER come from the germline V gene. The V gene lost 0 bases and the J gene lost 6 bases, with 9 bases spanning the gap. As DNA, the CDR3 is TGCGCCAGCAGCCAAGATGGGACATCCAATGAGCAGTTCTTC. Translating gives CASSQDGTSNEQFF.

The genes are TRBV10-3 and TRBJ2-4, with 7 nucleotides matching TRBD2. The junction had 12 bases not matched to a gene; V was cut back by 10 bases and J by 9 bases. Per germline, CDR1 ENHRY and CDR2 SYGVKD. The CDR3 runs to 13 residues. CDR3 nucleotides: TGTGCCACTGAAGCGGGGAACCGGGGCATTCAGTACTTC. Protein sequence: CATEAGNRGIQYF.

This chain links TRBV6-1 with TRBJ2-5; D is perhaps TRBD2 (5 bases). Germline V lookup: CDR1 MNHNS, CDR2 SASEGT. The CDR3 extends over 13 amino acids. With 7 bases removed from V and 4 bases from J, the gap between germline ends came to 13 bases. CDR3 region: CASTTSGRETQYF. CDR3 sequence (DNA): TGTGCCAGCACCACGAGTGGGAGAGAGACCCAGTACTTC.

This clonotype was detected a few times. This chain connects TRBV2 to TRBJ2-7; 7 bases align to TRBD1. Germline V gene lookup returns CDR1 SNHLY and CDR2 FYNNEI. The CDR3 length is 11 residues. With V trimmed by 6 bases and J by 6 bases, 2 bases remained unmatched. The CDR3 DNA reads TGTGCCAGCAGGGCAGGGGGCGAGCAGTACTTC. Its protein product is CASRAGGEQYF. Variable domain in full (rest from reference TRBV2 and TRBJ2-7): EPEVTQTPSHQVTQMGQEVILRCVPISNHLYFYWYRQILGQKVEFLVSFYNNEISEKSEIFDDQFSVERPDGSNFTLKIRSTKLEDSAMYFCASRAGGEQYFGPGTRLTVT.

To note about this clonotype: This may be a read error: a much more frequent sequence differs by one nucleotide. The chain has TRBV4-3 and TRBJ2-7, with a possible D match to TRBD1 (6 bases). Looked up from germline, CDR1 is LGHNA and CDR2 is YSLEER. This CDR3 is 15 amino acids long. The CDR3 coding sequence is TGCGGCAGCAGTGTGACAGGCACGGAGCTTTACGAGCAGTACTTC. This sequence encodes CGSSVTGTELYEQYF.

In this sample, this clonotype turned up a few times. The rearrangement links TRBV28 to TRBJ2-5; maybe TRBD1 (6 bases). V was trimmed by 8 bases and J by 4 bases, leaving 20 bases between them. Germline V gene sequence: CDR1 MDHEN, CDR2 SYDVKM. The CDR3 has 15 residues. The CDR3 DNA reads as TGTGCCAGCGCTCATCGTTCGACAGGAGGAGAGACCCAGTACTTC. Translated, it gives CASAHRSTGGETQYF.

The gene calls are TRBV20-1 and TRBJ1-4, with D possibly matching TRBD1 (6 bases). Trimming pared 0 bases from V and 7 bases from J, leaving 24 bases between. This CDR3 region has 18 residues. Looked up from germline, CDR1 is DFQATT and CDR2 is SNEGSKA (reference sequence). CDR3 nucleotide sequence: TGCAGTGCTAGAGATCTGCGTACACCTCAACGGGGGCGTGAAAAACTGTTTTTT. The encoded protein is CSARDLRTPQRGREKLFF.

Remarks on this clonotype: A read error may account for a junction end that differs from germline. The CDR3 is CASSGVAGGPDTEYF. In DNA form, the CDR3 reads TGTGCCAGCAGTGGGGTAGCGGGGGGTCCAGATACGGAGTATTTT. The V and J genes are TRBV12-3 or TRBV12-4 and TRBJ2-3; 10 nucleotides match TRBD2. This CDR3 is built from 15 residues.

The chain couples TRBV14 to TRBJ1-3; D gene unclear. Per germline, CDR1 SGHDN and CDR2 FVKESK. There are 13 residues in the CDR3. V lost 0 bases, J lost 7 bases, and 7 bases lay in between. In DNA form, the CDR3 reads TGTGCCAGCAGCCAAGACCATAGGAACACCATATATTTT. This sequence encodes CASSQDHRNTIYF.

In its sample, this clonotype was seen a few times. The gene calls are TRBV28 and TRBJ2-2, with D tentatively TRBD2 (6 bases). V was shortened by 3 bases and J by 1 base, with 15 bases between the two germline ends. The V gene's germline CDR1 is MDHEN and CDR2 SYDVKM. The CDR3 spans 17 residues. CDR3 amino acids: CASSFFRLAMNTGELFF. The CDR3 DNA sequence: TGTGCCAGCAGTTTCTTTCGGCTAGCGATGAACACCGGGGAGCTGTTTTTT.

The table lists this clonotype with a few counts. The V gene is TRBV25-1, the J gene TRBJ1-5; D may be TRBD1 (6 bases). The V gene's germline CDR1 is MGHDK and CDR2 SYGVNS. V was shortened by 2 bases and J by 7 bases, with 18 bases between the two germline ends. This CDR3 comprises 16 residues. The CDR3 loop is CASSEGGGGGSQPQHF. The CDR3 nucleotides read TGTGCCAGCAGTGAAGGGGGCGGAGGAGGAAGCCAGCCCCAGCATTTT.

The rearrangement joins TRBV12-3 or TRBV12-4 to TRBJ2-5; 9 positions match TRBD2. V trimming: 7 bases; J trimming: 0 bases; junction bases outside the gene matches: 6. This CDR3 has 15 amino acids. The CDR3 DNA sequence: TGTGCCAGCAAGCGGGGGGACGGGTACCAAGAGACCCAGTACTTC. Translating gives CASKRGDGYQETQYF.

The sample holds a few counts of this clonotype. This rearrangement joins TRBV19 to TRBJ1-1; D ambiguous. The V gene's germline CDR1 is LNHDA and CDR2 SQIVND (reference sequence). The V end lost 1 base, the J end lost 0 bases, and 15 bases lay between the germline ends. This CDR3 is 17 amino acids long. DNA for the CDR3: TGTGCCAGTAGTATAGTCGGTTTCGACGGGATGAACACTGAAGCTTTCTTT. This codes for CASSIVGFDGMNTEAFF.

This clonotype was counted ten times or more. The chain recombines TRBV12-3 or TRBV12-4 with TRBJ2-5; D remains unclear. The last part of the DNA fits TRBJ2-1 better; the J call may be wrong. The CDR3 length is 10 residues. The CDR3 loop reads CASGRGEQFF. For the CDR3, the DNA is TGTGCCAGCGGGCGAGGTGAGCAGTTCTTC.

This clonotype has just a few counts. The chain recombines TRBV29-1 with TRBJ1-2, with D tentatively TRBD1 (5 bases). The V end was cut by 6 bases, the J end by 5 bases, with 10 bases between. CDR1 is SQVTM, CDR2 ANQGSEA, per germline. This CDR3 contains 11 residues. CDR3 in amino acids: CSVLQDYGYTF. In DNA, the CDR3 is TGCAGCGTATTACAGGATTATGGCTACACCTTC. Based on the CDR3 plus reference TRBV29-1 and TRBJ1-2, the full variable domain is SAVISQKPSRDICQRGTSLTIQCQVDSQVTMMFWYRQQPGQSLTLIATANQGSEATYESGFVIDKFPISRPNLTFSTLTVSNMSPEDSSIYLCSVLQDYGYTFGSGTRLTVV.

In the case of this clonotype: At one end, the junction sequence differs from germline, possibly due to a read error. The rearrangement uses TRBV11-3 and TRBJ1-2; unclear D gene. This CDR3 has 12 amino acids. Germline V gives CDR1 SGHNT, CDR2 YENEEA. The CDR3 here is CASSLISGSREF. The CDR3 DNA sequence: TGTGCCAGCAGCTTAATTTCTGGGAGTAGGGAGTTC.

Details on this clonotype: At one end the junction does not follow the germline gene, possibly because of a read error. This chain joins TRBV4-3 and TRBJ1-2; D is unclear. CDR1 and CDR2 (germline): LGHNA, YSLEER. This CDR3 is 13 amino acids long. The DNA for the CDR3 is TGCGCCAGCAGCCAAGAAAGAGAGGACCCCCAACTCTTC. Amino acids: CASSQEREDPQLF.

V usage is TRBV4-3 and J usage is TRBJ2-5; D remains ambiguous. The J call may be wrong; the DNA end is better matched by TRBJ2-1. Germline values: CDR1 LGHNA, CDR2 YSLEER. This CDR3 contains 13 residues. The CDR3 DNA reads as TGCGCCAGCGGAAGGTCCTCGAACAATGAGCAGTTCTTC. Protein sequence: CASGRSSNNEQFF.

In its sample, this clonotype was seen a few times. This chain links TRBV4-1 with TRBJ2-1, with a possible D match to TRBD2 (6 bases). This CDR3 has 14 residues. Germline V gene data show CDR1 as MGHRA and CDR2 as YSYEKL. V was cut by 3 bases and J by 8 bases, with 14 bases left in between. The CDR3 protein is CASSQSSERDEQFF. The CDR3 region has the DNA TGCGCCAGCAGCCAGTCTAGCGAAAGGGATGAGCAGTTCTTC.

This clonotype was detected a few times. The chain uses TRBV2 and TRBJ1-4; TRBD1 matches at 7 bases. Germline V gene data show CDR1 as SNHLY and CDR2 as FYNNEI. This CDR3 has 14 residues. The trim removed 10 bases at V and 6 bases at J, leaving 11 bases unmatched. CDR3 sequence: CATRSGTEYEKLFF. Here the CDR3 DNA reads TGTGCCACTAGATCCGGGACAGAATATGAAAAACTGTTTTTT.

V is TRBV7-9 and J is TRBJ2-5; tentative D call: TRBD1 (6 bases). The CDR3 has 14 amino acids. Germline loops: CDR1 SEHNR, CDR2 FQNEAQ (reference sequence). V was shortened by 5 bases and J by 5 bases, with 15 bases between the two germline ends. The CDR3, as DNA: TGTGCCAGCAGCGCCAGGGGTGTTTCGGAGACCCAGTACTTC. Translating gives CASSARGVSETQYF.

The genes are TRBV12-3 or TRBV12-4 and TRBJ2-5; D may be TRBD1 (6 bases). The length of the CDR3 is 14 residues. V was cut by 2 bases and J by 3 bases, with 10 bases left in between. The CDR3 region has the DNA TGTGCCAGCAGTTTAAGGACAGCTAAAGAGACCCAGTACTTC. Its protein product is CASSLRTAKETQYF.

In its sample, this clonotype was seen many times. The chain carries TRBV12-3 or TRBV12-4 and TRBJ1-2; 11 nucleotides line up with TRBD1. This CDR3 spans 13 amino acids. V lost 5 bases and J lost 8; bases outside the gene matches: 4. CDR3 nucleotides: TGTGCCAGCAGTCTCGGGACAGGGGGAGGCTACACCTTC. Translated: CASSLGTGGGYTF.

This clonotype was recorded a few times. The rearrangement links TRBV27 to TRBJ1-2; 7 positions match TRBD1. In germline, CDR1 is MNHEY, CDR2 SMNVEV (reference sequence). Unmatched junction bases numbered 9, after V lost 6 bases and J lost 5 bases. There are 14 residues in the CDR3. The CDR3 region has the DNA TGTGCCAGCAGCTTAAGTGGACAGGATTATGGCTACACCTTC. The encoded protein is CASSLSGQDYGYTF.

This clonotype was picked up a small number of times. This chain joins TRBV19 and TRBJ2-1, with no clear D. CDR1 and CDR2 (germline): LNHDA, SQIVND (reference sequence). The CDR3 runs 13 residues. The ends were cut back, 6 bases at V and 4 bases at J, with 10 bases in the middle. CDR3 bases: TGTGCCAGTAGCGTACGGATTTACAATGAGCAGTTCTTC. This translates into CASSVRIYNEQFF.

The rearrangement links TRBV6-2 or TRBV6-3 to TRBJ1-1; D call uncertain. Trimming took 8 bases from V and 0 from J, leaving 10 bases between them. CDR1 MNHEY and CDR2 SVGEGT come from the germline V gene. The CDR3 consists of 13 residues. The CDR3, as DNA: TGTGCCAGCGTTAGGAGGTTGAACACTGAAGCTTTCTTT. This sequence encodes CASVRRLNTEAFF.

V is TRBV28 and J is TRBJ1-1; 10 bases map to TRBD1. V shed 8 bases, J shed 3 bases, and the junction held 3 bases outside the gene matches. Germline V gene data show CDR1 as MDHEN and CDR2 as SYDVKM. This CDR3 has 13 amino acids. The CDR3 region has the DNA TGTGCCAGCCGACAGGGGGCATACACTGAAGCTTTCTTT. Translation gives CASRQGAYTEAFF.

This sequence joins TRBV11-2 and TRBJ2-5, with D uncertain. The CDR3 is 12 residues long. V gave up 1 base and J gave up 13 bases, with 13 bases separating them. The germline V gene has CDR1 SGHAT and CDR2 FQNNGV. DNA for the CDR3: TGTGCCAGCAGCTTAGGGCTCATGGAAATGTACTTC. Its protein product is CASSLGLMEMYF.

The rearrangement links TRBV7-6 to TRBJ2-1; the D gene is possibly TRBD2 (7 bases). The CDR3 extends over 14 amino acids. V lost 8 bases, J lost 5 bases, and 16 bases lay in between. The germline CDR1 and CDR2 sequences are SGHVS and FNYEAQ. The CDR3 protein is CASVRRGGNNEQFF. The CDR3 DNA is TGTGCCAGCGTAAGGAGGGGGGGAAACAATGAGCAGTTCTTC.

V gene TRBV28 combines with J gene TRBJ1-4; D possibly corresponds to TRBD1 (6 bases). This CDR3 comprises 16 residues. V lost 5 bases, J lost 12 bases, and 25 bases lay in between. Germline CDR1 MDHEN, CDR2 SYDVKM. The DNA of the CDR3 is TGTGCCAGCAGTGGGTGGGGAGGGGGTGGCAGCTTGGAACTGTTTTTT. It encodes CASSGWGGGGSLELFF.

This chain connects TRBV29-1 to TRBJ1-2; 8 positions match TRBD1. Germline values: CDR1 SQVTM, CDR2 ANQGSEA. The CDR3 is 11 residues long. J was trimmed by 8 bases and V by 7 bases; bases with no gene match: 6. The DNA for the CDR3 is TGCAGCGCACGGACAGGGCCCGGCTACACCTTC. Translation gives CSARTGPGYTF.

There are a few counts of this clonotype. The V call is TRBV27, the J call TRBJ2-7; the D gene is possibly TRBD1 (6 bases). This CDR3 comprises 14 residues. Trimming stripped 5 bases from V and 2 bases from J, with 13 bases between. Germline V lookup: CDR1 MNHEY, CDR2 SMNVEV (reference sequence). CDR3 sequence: CASSGTRGAYEQYF. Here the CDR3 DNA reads TGTGCCAGCAGTGGGACAAGGGGCGCCTACGAGCAGTACTTC.